This TCR beta chain comes out of a study of CD8 T cells in ankylosing spondylitis. Study results and limitations: Characteristic, it appeared, of ankylosing spondylitis blood was a TCR beta motif of roughly 8 highly homologous variants. Disease-linked clones were CD8+ and relatively rare in peripheral blood. Before this, some motif variants had been reported in reactive arthritis synovial fluid and blood. There was reportedly significant enrichment of clones that were disease-linked in matched ankylosing spondylitis synovial fluid.

Comment on this clonotype: Its antigen is unidentified.

In TCRdb, the 5' RACE reads were re-called with MiXCR into one record per CDR3 protein. The sample consists of about 240,000 distinct CDR3 sequences, around 9.1% of them appearing once. This CDR3 contains 18 residues. Germline CDR1 reads SGHAT; CDR2 reads FQDESV (reference sequence). V was trimmed by 0 bases and J by 2 bases, leaving 20 bases between them. The material sequenced was blood, either unsorted or a sorted T cell fraction (not recorded which). The clonotype originates from a male donor with ankylosing spondylitis or in good health (not recorded which). The V gene is TRBV11-1, the J gene TRBJ2-7; D assignment may be TRBD1 or TRBD2 (5 bases each). The CDR3 DNA reads as TGTGCCAGCAGCTTAGCGTCTCCGGGACGGTCCCCAGCCTACGAGCAGTACTTC. Protein product: CASSLASPGRSPAYEQYF.